This T cell receptor (beta chain) was retrieved from a study of T cells in localized non-small cell lung cancer. Notes on the study in general: Across samples, adjacent lung featured a median approximately 56 of the top 100 tumor clones. The study sequenced only one region of the tumor. As a result, intratumor heterogeneity could not be excluded and remains possible. Exceeding tumor, uninvolved adjacent lung had the highest T cell clonality.

As concerns this clone: Its antigen is still unknown.

V lost 4 bases to trimming and J lost 1 base, with 13 bases between them. Germline CDR1 LGHNA, CDR2 YNFKEQ. The CDR3 has 15 amino acids. The assay was immunoSEQ multiplex PCR, and TCRdb's table has in-frame clones only and misses some. The sample holds approximately 45,000 clones, about 76% seen once. The specimen comprised peripheral blood mononuclear cells, sampled before any cancer treatment. This clonotype was sampled from a man aged 40 to 75 with stage III lung adenocarcinoma. This rearrangement joins TRBV4-2 to TRBJ1-1; D is uncertain. The CDR3 spells CASSLSGNPNTEAFF. CDR3 in DNA: TGTGCCAGCAGCCTATCTGGGAACCCGAACACTGAAGCTTTCTTT.